The sequence of this T cell receptor beta chain was determined in a study of cytomegalovirus exposure and HLA in healthy donors. Amplification used 60 Vbeta primers and 13 Jbeta primers. The table came from immunoSEQ multiplex PCR; TCRdb's copy has only in-frame clones and leaves some out. In the table there are 150,000 to 200,000 clones, roughly 80% of which are singletons. General study points: Most TCR sequences were seen very rarely across donors, but some public TCRs occurred in many. The study designated fewer than 200 TCR beta chains cytomegalovirus-associated.

Trimming removed 2 bases from V and 5 bases from J; junction bases left unmatched: 8. Germline CDR1 and CDR2: SGHAT and FQNNGV. This CDR3 region has 15 residues. About this clone: Its antigen remains unidentified.

The TCR was taken from a male donor in good health and CMV-seronegative. J is TRBJ2-7 and V is TRBV11-2, with 8 bases fitting TRBD1. The material sequenced was PBMCs. The CDR3 DNA follows: TGTGCCAGCAGCTTATCCAGGACAGGGAGGAACGAGCAGTACTTC. Protein sequence: CASSLSRTGRNEQYF.